This TCR beta chain was profiled in a study of CD8+ T cells in alopecia areata. Study in general: It was approximately 6-11-week-old female C3H/HeJ mice that received skin from approximately 6-13-month-old C3H/HeJ graft donors with spontaneous alopecia.

Following extraction, RNA underwent reverse transcription to cDNA, which served as the sequencing template. Assay: immunoSEQ multiplex PCR; the TCRdb copy retains only in-frame clones and omits some. Recorded here are approximately 280,000 clones, none singletons. CD4, CD8alpha, NKG2D, NKG2ACE and other markers guided sorting of pooled cutaneous lymph node cells. Notes on the study in general: In lesional scalp, particularly from alopecia totalis/universalis, clonality was higher than in normal scalp.

The CDR3 contains 14 residues. Germline-derived CDR1 and CDR2 are NSHNY and SYGAGN. Trimming at V came to 9 bases and at J to 0 bases, leaving 6 bases not matched to a gene. Turning to this clone: Its antigen is currently unknown. Mouse gene names apply. The CDR3 is cut off 4 residues early in the read; its end comes from the germline J gene.

J is TRBJ2-3 and V is TRBV13-1, with TRBD2 identical over 8 bases. The sample consisted of CD4+ T cells sorted from a lymph node. The TCR was taken from a C3H/HeJ mouse with alopecia areata. The strain's MHC type: H2-k. CDR3 amino acids: CATETGASAETLYF. The sequenced CDR3 bases are TGTGCCACCGAGACTGGGGCTAGTGCAGAA.